The next 32 T cell receptor beta chains were all read from a single sample in a study of blood T cell repertoires in COVID-19. Some clones are missing from TCRdb's copy, which holds only in-frame ones; the method was immunoSEQ multiplex PCR. The table lists fewer than 200,000 clones, roughly 85% of them singletons. What was sequenced was PBMCs or T cells enriched from blood (not recorded which). All receptors derive from a woman in her sixties or seventies in a cohort exposed to, infected with or recovered from COVID-19 (not recorded which).

The chain links TRBV5-1 to TRBJ1-1; 8 positions agree with TRBD1. CDR3 length: 14 residues. Germline loops: CDR1 SGHRS, CDR2 YFSETQ. Trimming cost V 0 bases and J 7 bases; bases outside gene matches: 5. CDR3 DNA: TGCGCCAGCAGCTTGGTAGGACAGGGCCATGAAGCTTTCTTT. The encoded protein is CASSLVGQGHEAFF.

This clone showed up just once. The chain combines TRBV27 with TRBJ2-3; TRBD1 aligns across 7 bases. Losses at the gene ends were 4 bases for V and 3 bases for J; bases not matched to a gene: 13. CDR3 length equals 17 residues. CDR1 is MNHEY and CDR2 is SMNVEV in the germline V gene (reference sequence). The CDR3: CASSSPTGRIRTDTQYF. As DNA, the CDR3 is TGTGCCAGCAGTTCCCCGACAGGGCGGATAAGAACAGATACGCAGTATTTT.

The chain has TRBV6-1 and TRBJ1-2; tentatively, D is TRBD1 (6 bases). This CDR3 is 16 amino acids long. Germline V gene sequence: CDR1 MNHNS, CDR2 SASEGT. V was trimmed by 0 bases and J by 7 bases, leaving 18 bases between them. For the CDR3, the DNA is TGTGCCAGCAGTGAAGCCTCCGGGACATCCGTCGGTGGCTACACCTTC. It encodes CASSEASGTSVGGYTF.

The chain combines TRBV5-4 with TRBJ2-3, with 7 bases fitting TRBD2. The germline gives CDR1 SGHNT, CDR2 YYREEE (reference sequence). The junction had 10 bases not matched to a gene; V was cut back by 3 bases and J by 3 bases. This CDR3 region has 16 residues. CDR3 protein: CASSSGGSGQTDTQYF. The CDR3 DNA is TGTGCCAGCAGCTCCGGGGGTAGCGGGCAGACAGATACGCAGTATTTT.

V and J are TRBV5-1 and TRBJ2-2; D gene unclear. The CDR3 totals 13 residues. Germline V lookup: CDR1 SGHRS, CDR2 YFSETQ. The V end was cut by 2 bases, the J end by 5 bases, with 7 bases between. The CDR3 bases are TGCGCCAGCAGCTTTATGGAGACCGGGGAGCTGTTTTTT. The encoded protein is CASSFMETGELFF.

V usage is TRBV2 and J usage is TRBJ1-2, with a weak D call TRBD1 (6 bases). CDR3 size: 14 residues. V lost 4 bases and J lost 4, with 13 bases in between. From germline, CDR1 is SNHLY and CDR2 FYNNEI. The CDR3 DNA reads as TGTGCCAGCAGTGTAGGTATAGGGGGCTATGGCTACACCTTC. This codes for CASSVGIGGYGYTF.

This clone was counted between two and nine times. This chain links TRBV7-8 with TRBJ1-6; D is ambiguous. The CDR3 runs 16 residues. V was shortened by 5 bases and J by 7 bases, with 18 bases between the two germline ends. Germline V gene sequence: CDR1 SGHVS, CDR2 FQNEAQ. The CDR3 loop reads CASSPRAVGANSPLHF. CDR3 bases: TGTGCCAGCAGCCCCCGCGCCGTGGGCGCGAATTCACCCCTCCACTTT. Based on the CDR3 plus reference TRBV7-8 and TRBJ1-6, the full variable domain is GAGVSQSPRYKVAKRGQDVALRCDPISGHVSLFWYQQALGQGPEFLTYFQNEAQLDKSGLPSDRFFAERPEGSVSTLKIQRTQQEDSAVYLCASSPRAVGANSPLHFGNGTRLTVT.

The chain recombines TRBV11-3 with TRBJ2-2; 7 bases map to TRBD1. The V segment lost 5 bases and the J segment 7 bases; nucleotides outside the gene matches: 4. Germline V lookup: CDR1 SGHNT, CDR2 YENEEA. CDR3 length equals 13 residues. This chain's CDR3 is CASSHRGDGELFF. The CDR3 region has the DNA TGTGCCAGCAGCCACAGGGGTGACGGGGAGCTGTTTTTT.

The chain employs TRBV5-1 and TRBJ1-3, with 7 bases fitting TRBD1. With V trimmed by 4 bases and J by 4 bases, 5 bases remained unmatched. The length of the CDR3 is 14 residues. Germline loops: CDR1 SGHRS, CDR2 YFSETQ. The DNA of the CDR3 is TGCGCCAGCAGCCCGACAGGGACAGGAAACACCATATATTTT. Protein: CASSPTGTGNTIYF. Supplemented by reference TRBV5-1 and TRBJ1-3, the full variable domain reads KAGVTQTPRYLIKTRGQQVTLSCSPISGHRSVSWYQQTPGQGLQFLFEYFSETQRNKGNFPGRFSGRQFSNSRSEMNVSTLELGDSALYLCASSPTGTGNTIYFGEGSWLTVV.

This sequence joins TRBV7-8 and TRBJ2-3; no clear D gene. V was cut by 7 bases and J by 1 base, with 15 bases left in between. Per the germline V gene, CDR1 is SGHVS and CDR2 is FQNEAQ. The CDR3 runs 15 residues. As DNA, the CDR3 is TGTGCCAGCAAAGGTGTTGGCGGCCGCACAGATACGCAGTATTTT. Translated, it gives CASKGVGGRTDTQYF.

The rearrangement joins TRBV27 to TRBJ2-7, with 11 bases identical to TRBD2. Germline CDR1 and CDR2: MNHEY and SMNVEV (reference sequence). The CDR3 runs to 20 residues. After removal of 5 bases from V and 5 bases from J, the junction contained 23 bases not matched to a gene. CDR3 in DNA: TGTGCCAGCAGTCCGCAATCACCAGGACTAGCGGGCGCCGGGAGGAACGAGCAGTACTTC. It encodes CASSPQSPGLAGAGRNEQYF.

This clone was observed a few times. The chain uses TRBV5-4 and TRBJ1-5, with D possibly matching TRBD1 (5 bases). The germline CDR1 and CDR2 sequences are SGHNT and YYREEE (reference sequence). V was trimmed by 4 bases and J by 9 bases, leaving 17 bases between them. There are 14 residues in the CDR3. The CDR3 spells CASSLDGGRGPQHF. Written as DNA, the CDR3 is TGTGCCAGCAGCCTAGATGGGGGGAGGGGGCCCCAGCATTTT.

The V call is TRBV6-5, the J call TRBJ1-1; D ambiguous. The V gene lost 7 bases and the J gene lost 0 bases, with 9 bases spanning the gap. The germline gives CDR1 MNHEY, CDR2 SVGAGI. There are 13 residues in the CDR3. The CDR3 is CASIRNMNTEAFF. For the CDR3, the DNA is TGTGCCAGCATCAGAAACATGAACACTGAAGCTTTCTTT.

This sequence joins TRBV18 and TRBJ2-1, with D possibly matching TRBD1 (5 bases). Germline V CDR1 and CDR2: KGHSH, LQKENI. This CDR3 comprises 14 residues. V was pared by 2 bases and J by 2 bases, with 7 bases between. The CDR3 nucleotides are TGTGCCAGCTCACCATTGACAGCCTACAATGAGCAGTTCTTC. The encoded protein is CASSPLTAYNEQFF.

This sequence joins TRBV3-1 (or the pseudogene TRBV3-2) and TRBJ2-5; TRBD1 agrees at 10 bases. V lost 1 base, J lost 5 bases, and 7 bases stayed unmatched. Germline V gene data show CDR1 as LGHDT and CDR2 as YNNKEL (reference sequence). This CDR3 region has 16 residues. CDR3 nucleotide sequence: TGTGCCAGCAGCCAAGCTCCGGGACAGGGGTTCGAGACCCAGTACTTC. Translation gives CASSQAPGQGFETQYF.

V and J are TRBV4-2 and TRBJ2-7; possible D gene TRBD1, 6 bases. The CDR3 has 14 residues. V lost 4 bases and J 5 bases, leaving 15 bases between the germline ends. From germline, CDR1 is LGHNA and CDR2 YNFKEQ. CDR3 DNA sequence: TGTGCCAGCAGCCTCAGCGGCAAGGGGGACGAGCAGTACTTC. Translation gives CASSLSGKGDEQYF.

The chain uses TRBV28 and TRBJ1-5, with D perhaps TRBD1 (5 bases). V was clipped by 6 bases and J by 1 base, with 19 bases between them. This CDR3 has 17 residues. Germline assignment: CDR1 MDHEN and CDR2 SYDVKM. For the CDR3, the DNA is TGTGCCAGCAGGGGGGTGGAAGGGAGGTTAAGCAATCAGCCCCAGCATTTT. Translated: CASRGVEGRLSNQPQHF.

This chain links TRBV7-3 with TRBJ2-5; 7 positions match TRBD2. Trimming cost V 2 bases and J 7 bases; bases outside gene matches: 10. Germline V gives CDR1 SGHTA, CDR2 FQGTGA. The CDR3 is 15 amino acids. CDR3 DNA sequence: TGTGCCAGCAGCTTAGGCGGGAGTTGGAAAGGGACCCAGTACTTC. This encodes CASSLGGSWKGTQYF.

The V and J genes are TRBV28 and TRBJ1-1; D is possibly TRBD1 (5 bases). Germline V lookup: CDR1 MDHEN, CDR2 SYDVKM. This CDR3 contains 13 residues. V was shortened by 4 bases and J by 3 bases, with 9 bases between the two germline ends. CDR3 nucleotides: TGTGCCAGCAGTTCTCCGACAGACACTGAAGCTTTCTTT. This sequence encodes CASSSPTDTEAFF. The variable domain in full, completed from reference TRBV28 and TRBJ1-1, reads DVKVTQSSRYLVKRTGEKVFLECVQDMDHENMFWYRQDPGLGLRLIYFSYDVKMKEKGDIPEGYSVSREKKERFSLILESASTNQTSMYLCASSSPTDTEAFFGQGTRLTVV.

The rearrangement links TRBV9 to TRBJ1-1; possibly TRBD1 for D (5 bases). Per germline, CDR1 SGDLS and CDR2 YYNGEE. The CDR3 contains 14 residues. Trimming took off 3 bases at V and 0 bases at J, with 9 bases between the two ends. CDR3 nucleotides: TGTGCCAGCAGCGGGGGCTTGATGAACACTGAAGCTTTCTTT. It is translated as CASSGGLMNTEAFF. The full variable domain, with the rest looked up from reference TRBV9 and TRBJ1-1, is DSGVTQTPKHLITATGQRVTLRCSPRSGDLSVYWYQQSLDQGLQFLIQYYNGEERAKGNILERFSAQQFPDLHSELNLSSLELGDSALYFCASSGGLMNTEAFFGQGTRLTVV.

This clone was found a few times. This chain joins TRBV7-3 and TRBJ2-1; 8 positions match TRBD2. This CDR3 contains 13 residues. The V and J ends lost 2 bases and 10 bases, in that order; junction bases with no gene match: 4. The V gene's germline CDR1 is SGHTA and CDR2 FQGTGA. The CDR3 reads CASSLGLALEQFF. The CDR3 DNA reads TGTGCCAGCAGCTTAGGACTAGCATTGGAGCAGTTCTTC.

This clone is a singleton in its sample. The CDR3 bases are TGTGCCAGCTCACCACCGTCTCAACTCGGCACAGATACGCAGTATTTT. Protein product: CASSPPSQLGTDTQYF. The chain combines TRBV18 with TRBJ2-3; D remains unclear. With 0 bases removed from V and 1 base from J, the gap between germline ends came to 11 bases. Germline CDR1 KGHSH, CDR2 LQKENI. There are 16 residues in the CDR3.

This clone was counted a few times. The chain uses TRBV7-9 and TRBJ2-7; D perhaps matches TRBD2 (5 bases). CDR1 and CDR2 (germline): SEHNR, FQNEAQ (reference sequence). V lost 2 bases, J lost 6 bases, and 14 bases lay in between. There are 14 residues in the CDR3. The CDR3 here is CASSLSNGKGEQYF. The CDR3 region has the DNA TGTGCCAGCAGCTTATCTAACGGGAAGGGCGAGCAGTACTTC.

The J gene is TRBJ2-1, the V gene TRBV11-3, with 7 bases identical to TRBD1. Germline values: CDR1 SGHNT, CDR2 YENEEA. CDR3 length: 14 residues. V trimming: 5 bases; J trimming: 5 bases; junction bases outside the gene matches: 6. In nucleotides, the CDR3 is TGTGCCAGCAGCCCAGGGGGATACGACAATGAGCAGTTCTTC. Protein product: CASSPGGYDNEQFF.

The chain combines TRBV6-5 with TRBJ2-1; D is ambiguous. Germline V gene lookup returns CDR1 MNHEY and CDR2 SVGAGI. The CDR3 totals 14 residues. V lost 8 bases to trimming and J lost 0 bases, with 11 bases between them. CDR3 protein: CASLPRHSYNEQFF. The CDR3, as DNA: TGTGCCAGCCTTCCGCGGCACTCCTACAATGAGCAGTTCTTC.

The V gene is TRBV28, the J gene TRBJ1-4; 8 positions match TRBD1. Germline V gene lookup returns CDR1 MDHEN and CDR2 SYDVKM. CDR3 size: 16 residues. Trimming at V came to 5 bases and at J to 4 bases, leaving 9 bases not matched to a gene. CDR3: CASSPQGAGNNEKLFF. DNA for the CDR3: TGTGCCAGCAGTCCCCAGGGGGCGGGTAATAATGAAAAACTGTTTTTT.

The chain couples TRBV4-2 to TRBJ2-1; TRBD2 agrees at 10 bases. The CDR3 has 17 residues. V gave up 1 base and J gave up 12 bases; unmatched junction bases: 15. Per the germline V gene, CDR1 is LGHNA and CDR2 is YNFKEQ. The CDR3 loop is CASSQAGTSVSQRGQFF. The CDR3 coding sequence is TGTGCCAGCAGCCAAGCCGGGACTAGCGTGTCCCAAAGGGGGCAGTTCTTC.

This chain joins TRBV19 and TRBJ2-1, with TRBD2 identical over 8 bases. This CDR3 region has 14 residues. Unmatched junction bases numbered 3, after V lost 5 bases and J lost 3 bases. CDR1 and CDR2 from the germline V gene are LNHDA and SQIVND (reference sequence). This chain's CDR3 is CASSWSGSYNEQFF. CDR3 in DNA: TGTGCCAGTAGTTGGAGCGGGAGCTACAATGAGCAGTTCTTC.

This rearrangement joins TRBV5-4 to TRBJ1-2; no clear D. The germline gives CDR1 SGHNT, CDR2 YYREEE (reference sequence). V was trimmed by 4 bases and J by 2 bases, leaving 15 bases between them. CDR3 length: 15 residues. CDR3 nucleotides: TGTGCCAGCAGCGATAGGAAAGAGCGGAACTATGGCTACACCTTC. Protein: CASSDRKERNYGYTF.

The chain employs TRBV3-1 (or the pseudogene TRBV3-2) and TRBJ2-2; tentatively, D is TRBD1 (5 bases). This CDR3 comprises 14 residues. The germline gives CDR1 LGHDT, CDR2 YNNKEL (reference sequence). Deletions cut 6 bases from V and 1 base from J, with 9 bases between. CDR3 DNA: TGTGCCAGCAGGTGGGGCGGGAACACCGGGGAGCTGTTTTTT. Translating it yields CASRWGGNTGELFF.

The J gene is TRBJ1-5, the V gene TRBV2; D gene ambiguous. The CDR3 has 15 residues. V lost 4 bases, J lost 6 bases, and 16 bases lay in between. The germline gives CDR1 SNHLY, CDR2 FYNNEI. The CDR3 DNA follows: TGTGCCAGCAGTGGAATTTTTGAGGGCGGTCAGCCCCAGCATTTT. Translated: CASSGIFEGGQPQHF.

This chain joins TRBV10-2 and TRBJ2-7, with D possibly matching TRBD2 (5 bases). The CDR3 loop spans 13 amino acids. V dropped 3 bases and J dropped 6 bases, with 12 bases sitting between them. The germline V gene encodes CDR1 WSHSY and CDR2 SAAADI. The CDR3 DNA is TGCGCCAGCAGTGAAGGTTCGGGAATCGAGCAGTACTTC. This sequence encodes CASSEGSGIEQYF.